The 19 T cell receptor beta chains below come from one sample, sequenced in a study of post-analysis software for immune sequencing data. cDNA libraries of TCR beta carried unique molecular identifiers. Using its own MiXCR run on the PCR reads, TCRdb lists one record per CDR3 protein. This table holds almost 700,000 distinct CDR3 sequences, more than 50% found once. Findings and caveats of the study: TRBV segments more frequent in patients than in controls numbered about 5 and included TRBV5-6, TRBV5-1 and TRBV20-1.

Their target antigens are unknown. Sequenced sample: blood. These receptors all stem from a girl aged 2-10 years with multiple sclerosis.

This chain uses TRBV5-1 with TRBJ2-3, with 10 bases identical to TRBD2. The CDR3 consists of 14 residues. From germline, CDR1 is SGHRS and CDR2 YFSETQ. The V segment lost 2 bases and the J segment 8 bases; nucleotides outside the gene matches: 5. The CDR3 sequence is CASSFSGGYGTQYF. The CDR3 DNA reads TGCGCCAGCAGCTTTAGCGGGGGGTACGGTACGCAGTATTTT.

The rearrangement uses TRBV3-1 and TRBJ1-2; tentative D call: TRBD1 (5 bases). CDR1 is LGHDT, CDR2 YNNKEL, per germline (reference sequence). The CDR3 length is 15 residues. The ends were cut back, 0 bases at V and 3 bases at J, with 11 bases in the middle. The chain's CDR3 is CASSQDTGPHYGYTF. CDR3 bases: TGTGCCAGCAGCCAAGATACGGGACCGCACTATGGCTACACCTTC.

This clonotype was observed a single time. The rearrangement links TRBV12-3 or TRBV12-4 to TRBJ2-5, with TRBD1 identical over 11 bases. With the DNA end fitting TRBJ2-4 better, the J assignment may be wrong. This CDR3 region has 16 residues. CDR3 protein: CASSSSGTGGINIQYF. The DNA of the CDR3 is TGTGCCAGCAGTTCCTCCGGGACAGGGGGGATAAACATTCAGTACTTC.

The rearrangement links TRBV9 to TRBJ1-1; the match to TRBD1 covers 7 bases. V lost 0 bases to trimming and J lost 6 bases; unmatched junction nucleotides: 5. The CDR3 has 14 amino acids. Per the germline V gene, CDR1 is SGDLS and CDR2 is YYNGEE. The CDR3 here is CASSVARTGPEAFF. DNA for the CDR3: TGTGCCAGCAGCGTAGCCCGGACAGGACCTGAAGCTTTCTTT.

On this clonotype itself: A read error may produce the germline difference seen at one junction end. The CDR3 here is CASSPTGTSTDAQYF. The CDR3, as DNA: TGTGCCAGCAGCCCTACCGGGACTAGCACAGATGCGCAGTATTTT. The chain is built from TRBV7-9 and TRBJ2-3; 9 positions agree with TRBD2. The germline CDR1 and CDR2 sequences are SEHNR and FQNEAQ (reference sequence). This CDR3 comprises 15 residues.

This chain connects TRBV4-1 to TRBJ2-7; TRBD2 agrees at 8 bases. This CDR3 has 16 amino acids. V trimming: 3 bases; J trimming: 0 bases; junction bases outside the gene matches: 7. Per germline, CDR1 MGHRA and CDR2 YSYEKL. The DNA of the CDR3 is TGCGCCAGCAGCCACCTAATAGCGGGAAGCTCCTACGAGCAGTACTTC. Encoded protein: CASSHLIAGSSYEQYF.

The rearrangement joins TRBV29-1 to TRBJ2-4; a possible D gene is TRBD2 (6 bases). With 4 bases removed from V and 11 bases from J, the gap between germline ends came to 18 bases. Germline CDR1 and CDR2: SQVTM and ANQGSEA. The CDR3 has 13 amino acids. CDR3 sequence reads: CSVGRQFGGVQYF. The CDR3 coding sequence is TGCAGCGTTGGGAGGCAGTTTGGAGGGGTTCAGTACTTC. Combining the CDR3 with reference TRBV29-1 and TRBJ2-4 gives the whole variable domain SAVISQKPSRDICQRGTSLTIQCQVDSQVTMMFWYRQQPGQSLTLIATANQGSEATYESGFVIDKFPISRPNLTFSTLTVSNMSPEDSSIYLCSVGRQFGGVQYFGAGTRLSVL.

This clonotype has a single count. The rearrangement uses TRBV12-3 or TRBV12-4 and TRBJ1-1; tentatively, D is TRBD1 (5 bases). V was trimmed by 4 bases and J by 1 base, leaving 16 bases between them. This CDR3 has 16 amino acids. CDR3 nucleotides: TGTGCCAGCAGTTCAAGCTTGGGGCGGCCGAACACTGAAGCTTTCTTT. Amino acids: CASSSSLGRPNTEAFF.

With respect to this clonotype: The junction departs from germline at one end; a sequencing error may be responsible. This chain joins TRBV10-3 and TRBJ2-2, with D perhaps matching TRBD1 or TRBD2 (5 bases each). There are 14 residues in the CDR3. Germline CDR1 ENHRY, CDR2 SYGVKD. CDR3 sequence (DNA): TGTGCCATCAGTGGGACACCGAACACCGGGGAGCGGTTTTTT. This codes for CAISGTPNTGERFF.

This clonotype has more than one count but fewer than ten. A much more abundant neighbour one base away suggests this may be a read error. V usage is TRBV6-6 and J usage is TRBJ2-3; no clear D gene. V was trimmed by 8 bases and J by 1 base, leaving 4 bases between them. The CDR3 runs 11 residues. Germline-derived CDR1 and CDR2 are MNHNY and SVGAGI (reference sequence). CDR3 nucleotide sequence: TGTGCCAGCGGTGGCACAGATACGCAGTATTTT. This sequence encodes CASGGTDTQYF.

There are a few counts of this clonotype. V gene TRBV7-8 combines with J gene TRBJ2-3; D possibly corresponds to TRBD1 (6 bases). The length of the CDR3 is 15 residues. Trimming took 5 bases from V and 3 from J, leaving 15 bases between them. CDR1 is SGHVS, CDR2 FQNEAQ, per germline. CDR3: CASSRDTRGTDTQYF. CDR3 sequence (DNA): TGTGCCAGCAGCCGGGACACAAGAGGGACAGATACGCAGTATTTT.

The chain uses TRBV15 and TRBJ2-4, with 13 nucleotides matching TRBD2. TRBJ2-7 explains the end of the DNA better; the J call may be wrong. Per the germline V gene, CDR1 is LNHNV and CDR2 is YYDKDF (reference sequence). The CDR3 length is 18 residues. CDR3 region: CATSRDQVGLAGVNEQYF. In DNA, the CDR3 is TGTGCCACCAGCAGAGATCAAGTCGGACTAGCGGGAGTCAACGAGCAGTACTTC.

DNA for the CDR3: TGCAGTGCTATGGGGACTAGCGGGGGGAATGAGCAGTTCTTC. Protein product: CSAMGTSGGNEQFF. This chain connects TRBV20-1 to TRBJ2-1; 15 nucleotides agree with TRBD2. This CDR3 comprises 14 residues. The ends lost 4 bases at V and 7 bases at J; junction bases unmatched: 2. The germline CDR1 and CDR2 sequences are DFQATT and SNEGSKA (reference sequence).

The CDR3 DNA reads as TGTGCCAGCAGGGCGGAGACAGGGGGATACAGGGCCCAGCATTTT. This encodes CASRAETGGYRAQHF. The chain combines TRBV2 with TRBJ1-5; 9 nucleotides agree with TRBD1. This CDR3 has 15 residues. Germline-derived CDR1 and CDR2 are SNHLY and FYNNEI. V trimming: 6 bases; J trimming: 11 bases; junction bases outside the gene matches: 14.

V and J are TRBV5-5 and TRBJ1-2; 7 bases map to TRBD1. This CDR3 contains 15 residues. Trimming cost V 1 base and J 6 bases; bases outside gene matches: 9. Germline lookup yields CDR1 SGHKS and CDR2 YYEKEE (reference sequence). The CDR3 here is CASSLSRQGLDGYTF. CDR3 in DNA: TGTGCCAGCAGCTTGAGCAGACAGGGTTTAGATGGCTACACCTTC.

The chain employs TRBV6-1 and TRBJ2-1; 11 bases are shared with TRBD1. Germline CDR1 and CDR2: MNHNS and SASEGT. The CDR3 is made up of 18 amino acids. Trimming took 6 bases from V and 0 from J; bases not matched to a gene: 10. CDR3 protein: CASRQGQGGSSSYNEQFF. The DNA of the CDR3 is TGTGCCAGCAGGCAGGGACAGGGGGGGTCCAGCTCCTACAATGAGCAGTTCTTC.

This chain links TRBV5-6 with TRBJ1-1; D may be TRBD1 (6 bases). V lost 4 bases, J lost 3 bases, and 16 bases lay in between. The CDR3 extends over 15 amino acids. Germline loops: CDR1 SGHDT, CDR2 YYEEEE. CDR3 in DNA: TGTGCCAGCAGCCGGTGGTCAGGGGCCTACACTGAAGCTTTCTTT. Amino acid sequence: CASSRWSGAYTEAFF.

The sample holds one count of this clonotype. The chain links TRBV9 to TRBJ1-1; no definite D call. There are 12 residues in the CDR3. V was shortened by 0 bases and J by 4 bases, with 4 bases between the two germline ends. The germline V gene encodes CDR1 SGDLS and CDR2 YYNGEE. The CDR3 reads CASSVGPTEAFF. CDR3 bases: TGTGCCAGCAGCGTAGGGCCCACTGAAGCTTTCTTT.

This clonotype was seen more than once but under ten times. The genes are TRBV20-1 and TRBJ2-1; D possibly corresponds to TRBD2 (6 bases). CDR3 size: 12 residues. Germline V lookup: CDR1 DFQATT, CDR2 SNEGSKA (reference sequence). V was trimmed by 3 bases and J by 5 bases, leaving 8 bases between them. CDR3 bases: TGCAGTGCTAGCGGGAGAAACAATGAGCAGTTCTTC. Translating it yields CSASGRNNEQFF.